The sequence of this T cell receptor (beta chain) was determined in a study of T cells after yellow fever vaccination. The study, taken as a whole, reports: Although most clonotypes did not, a small share appeared in both CD4 and CD8 compartments. The study re-detected most primary-vaccination clones after the booster (approximately 96% CD4, 85% to 90% CD8).

A few counts support this clonotype. Its target is not known. The CDR3 contains 14 residues. The V gene lost 1 base and the J gene lost 3 bases, with 10 bases spanning the gap. Germline V gene sequence: CDR1 WNHNN, CDR2 SYGVQD (reference sequence). TCRdb re-derived calls from the 5' RACE reads in MiXCR, one entry per CDR3 protein. The sample lists hundreds of thousands of distinct CDR3 sequences, around 19% occurring once. The sequenced sample was PBMCs, obtained before the yellow fever booster vaccination. The sequence derives from a man between 18 and 29 years old who received the YFV17D yellow fever vaccine. The V call is TRBV10-1, the J call TRBJ2-7, with D possibly TRBD1 on 5 matching bases. The CDR3, as DNA: TGCGCCAGCAGTGAGTTAGGGGCAGGCTACGAGCAGTACTTC. It translates to CASSELGAGYEQYF.